The clone carrying this T cell receptor beta chain has a handful of counts. Its antigen is not identified. The data belong to a study of shared clonotypes between healthy human individuals. Study-level findings and limits: Sharing of clonotypes among donors was expected to vary with sequencing depth.

There are 16 residues in the CDR3. The V gene's germline CDR1 is SGHRS and CDR2 YFSETQ. The junction had 4 bases not matched to a gene; V was cut back by 2 bases and J by 0 bases. Sequencing used immunoSEQ multiplex PCR; TCRdb keeps in-frame clones, though not all of them. The sample comprises 2 million to 2.5 million clones, 93% of which are singletons, and about 0.34% rests with the top ten. The receptor's source is a man aged 18-30 years in good health. Some clones in this sample may be carry-over from other donors' samples. The source material was naive CD4+ T cells from PBMCs. As to subset: CD45RA+ positively selected. V usage is TRBV5-1 and J usage is TRBJ2-2, with TRBD1 matching over 7 bases. In DNA form, the CDR3 reads TGCGCCAGCAGCTTATCCGGGACAGCGAACACCGGGGAGCTGTTTTTT. This encodes CASSLSGTANTGELFF.